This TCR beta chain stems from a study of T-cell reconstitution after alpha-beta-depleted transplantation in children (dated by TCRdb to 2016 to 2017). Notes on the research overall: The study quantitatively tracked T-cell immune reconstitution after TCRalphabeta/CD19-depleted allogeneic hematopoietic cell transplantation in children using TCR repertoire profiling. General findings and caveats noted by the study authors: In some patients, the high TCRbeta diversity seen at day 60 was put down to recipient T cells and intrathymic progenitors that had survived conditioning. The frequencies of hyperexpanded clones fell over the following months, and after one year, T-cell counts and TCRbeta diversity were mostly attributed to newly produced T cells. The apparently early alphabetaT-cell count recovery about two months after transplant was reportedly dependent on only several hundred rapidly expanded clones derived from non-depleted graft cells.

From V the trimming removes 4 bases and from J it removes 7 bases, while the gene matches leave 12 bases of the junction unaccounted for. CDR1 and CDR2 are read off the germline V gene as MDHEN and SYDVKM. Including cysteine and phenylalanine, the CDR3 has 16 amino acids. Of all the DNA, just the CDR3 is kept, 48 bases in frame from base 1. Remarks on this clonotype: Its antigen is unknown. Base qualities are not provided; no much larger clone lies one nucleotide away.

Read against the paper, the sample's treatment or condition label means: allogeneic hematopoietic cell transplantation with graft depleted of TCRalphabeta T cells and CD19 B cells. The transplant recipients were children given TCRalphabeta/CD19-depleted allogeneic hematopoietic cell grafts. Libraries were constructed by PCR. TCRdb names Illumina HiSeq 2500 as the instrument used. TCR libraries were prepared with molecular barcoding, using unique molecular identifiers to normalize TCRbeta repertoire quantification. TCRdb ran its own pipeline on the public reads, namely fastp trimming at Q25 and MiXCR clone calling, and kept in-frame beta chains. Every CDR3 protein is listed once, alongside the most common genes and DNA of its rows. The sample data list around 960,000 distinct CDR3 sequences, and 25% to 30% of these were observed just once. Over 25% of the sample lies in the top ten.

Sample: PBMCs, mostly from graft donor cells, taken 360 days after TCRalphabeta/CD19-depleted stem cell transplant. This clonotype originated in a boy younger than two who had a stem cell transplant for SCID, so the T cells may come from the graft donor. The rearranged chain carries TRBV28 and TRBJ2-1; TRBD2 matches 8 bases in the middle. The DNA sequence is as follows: TGTGCCAGCAGTTCCTCGGGACTAGTGGGCGGAAATGAGCAGTTCTTC. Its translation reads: CASSSSGLVGGNEQFF.